This TCR beta chain was sequenced during a study of CD8+ T cells in alopecia areata. Across the study: Dosing with tofacitinib proceeded for 6 to 18 months, followed by 6 months off drug.

Treatment: oral pan-JAK inhibitor, 5-10 mg twice daily. Following RNA extraction, reverse transcription yielded cDNA that acted as the sequencing template. Sequencing was performed with immunoSEQ multiplex PCR; in TCRdb, only in-frame clones are kept and a portion is missing. Of about 190,000 clones listed, around 66% are singletons. Sequences were derived from CD4+ T cells sorted from blood, sampled at week 4, from a patient treated with tofacitinib. The TCR sequence derives from a human donor with alopecia areata.

CDR3 region: CSVGGRAFYNEQYF. Here the CDR3 DNA reads TGCAGCGTTGGGGGCAGGGCTTTTTACAACGAGCAGTACTTC. The V gene is TRBV29-1, the J gene TRBJ2-7, with a tentative D call TRBD1 (5 bases). Trimming shortened V by 4 bases and J by 5 bases, and 18 bases separated the two germline ends. This CDR3 is 14 amino acids long. Per germline, CDR1 SQVTM and CDR2 ANQGSEA.